In its sample, the clone carrying this TCR beta chain was seen a few times. TCRdb processed the 5' RACE reads anew with MiXCR; each CDR3 protein has one entry. Among fewer than 90,000 distinct CDR3 sequences listed, 14% were seen once. The sample originates from a study of early T cells in non-severe SARS-CoV-2 infection. With 10 bases clipped from V and 7 bases from J, the junction kept 13 bases outside the gene matches. CDR1 and CDR2 (germline): WSHSY, SAAADI. The CDR3 has 15 residues. The clonotype was recovered from an adult who was a healthcare worker with PCR-confirmed SARS-CoV-2 infection or an uninfected control (not recorded which). This sequence joins TRBV10-2 and TRBJ2-2, with 9 bases identical to TRBD1. Specimen: whole blood. In nucleotides, the CDR3 is TGCGCCACCAACTCAGGACAGGGGCATGGCGGGGAGCTGTTTTTT. Protein sequence: CATNSGQGHGGELFF.